These 14 T cell receptor beta chains were sequenced from one sample in a study of early stage breast cancer tumors. Assay used: immunoSEQ multiplex PCR; TCRdb lists only in-frame clones, some missing. This sample has about 51,000 clones, with about three quarters found just once. Specimen: blood. Source of these receptors: a person aged 40 to 49 with breast cancer.

This chain connects TRBV27 to TRBJ2-5; D perhaps matches TRBD1 (6 bases). The CDR3 is 13 amino acids. Germline V gene sequence: CDR1 MNHEY, CDR2 SMNVEV (reference sequence). V lost 6 bases and J 1 base, leaving 9 bases between the germline ends. DNA for the CDR3: TGTGCCAGCAGCTTACAGGGCCAAGAGACCCAGTACTTC. Its protein is CASSLQGQETQYF.

The chain is built from TRBV6-6 and TRBJ2-7; no firm D call. V lost 6 bases and J 6 bases, leaving 18 bases between the germline ends. The CDR3 contains 14 residues. Germline V gives CDR1 MNHNY, CDR2 SVGAGI (reference sequence). The CDR3 loop reads CASSLTEKLTEQYF. CDR3 in DNA: TGTGCCAGCAGCCTGACTGAAAAACTAACCGAGCAGTACTTC.

This clone occurred once. The V gene is TRBV19, the J gene TRBJ2-6, with no clear D. The CDR3 consists of 16 residues. Trimming stripped 3 bases from V and 1 base from J, with 10 bases between. CDR1 and CDR2 (germline): LNHDA, SQIVND (reference sequence). CDR3 nucleotide sequence: TGTGCCAGTAGTATGCTTGCTGCTTCTGGGGCCAACGTCCTGACTTTC. As protein: CASSMLAASGANVLTF.

This sequence joins TRBV2 and TRBJ2-1; 14 bases are shared with TRBD2. The J segment lost 2 bases and the V segment lost 11 bases, leaving 11 bases of the junction unmatched. Germline V gene lookup returns CDR1 SNHLY and CDR2 FYNNEI. The CDR3 loop spans 17 amino acids. The CDR3 loop is CASSGTSGSAAYNEQFF. The CDR3 DNA sequence: TGTGCCTCTTCCGGGACTAGCGGGAGCGCGGCCTACAATGAGCAGTTCTTC. Based on the CDR3 plus reference TRBV2 and TRBJ2-1, the full variable domain is EPEVTQTPSHQVTQMGQEVILRCVPISNHLYFYWYRQILGQKVEFLVSFYNNEISEKSEIFDDQFSVERPDGSNFTLKIRSTKLEDSAMYFCASSGTSGSAAYNEQFFGPGTRLTVL.

The chain employs TRBV30 and TRBJ1-5, with D possibly matching TRBD1 (5 bases). The CDR3 has 14 amino acids. In germline, CDR1 is GTSNPN, CDR2 SVGIG (reference sequence). Trimming shortened V by 8 bases and J by 2 bases, and 16 bases separated the two germline ends. CDR3 DNA: TGTGCCCTTGACAGCGATGGAGGCAATCAGCCCCAGCATTTT. This translates into CALDSDGGNQPQHF.

The V and J genes are TRBV7-2 and TRBJ1-1; weak D call: TRBD1 (5 bases). CDR1 SGHTA and CDR2 FQGNSA come from the germline V gene. V dropped 1 base and J dropped 4 bases, with 10 bases sitting between them. The CDR3 is made up of 14 amino acids. Here the CDR3 reads CASSLEGRVTEAFF. The CDR3 region has the DNA TGTGCCAGCAGCTTAGAGGGCAGGGTCACTGAAGCTTTCTTT.

The chain uses TRBV5-4 and TRBJ1-3; no definite D call. This CDR3 comprises 14 residues. Per the germline V gene, CDR1 is SGHNT and CDR2 is YYREEE (reference sequence). V was shortened by 10 bases and J by 0 bases, with 14 bases between the two germline ends. The CDR3 bases are TGTGCCGTCTCAGAGCGGTCCTCTGGAAACACCATATATTTT. Encoded protein: CAVSERSSGNTIYF.

This clone was detected once. J is TRBJ1-3 and V is TRBV6-1; no definite D call. This CDR3 spans 14 amino acids. With 4 bases removed from V and 4 bases from J, the gap between germline ends came to 11 bases. The germline gives CDR1 MNHNS, CDR2 SASEGT. The DNA of the CDR3 is TGTGCCAGCAGTGTTATAAAACAGGGAAACACCATATATTTT. Translated, it gives CASSVIKQGNTIYF.

This clone was detected a few times. V usage is TRBV7-8 and J usage is TRBJ2-3; 8 bases are a match to TRBD2. This CDR3 region has 15 residues. V gave up 8 bases and J gave up 2 bases; unmatched junction bases: 9. CDR1 is SGHVS, CDR2 FQNEAQ, per germline. In nucleotides, the CDR3 is TGTGCCAGCGGGAAGGGGACTAGTACCACAGATACGCAGTATTTT. This gives the protein CASGKGTSTTDTQYF.

V usage is TRBV6-6 and J usage is TRBJ1-1; D unresolved. This CDR3 contains 16 residues. Trimming left V 2 bases short and J 0 bases short, with 13 bases between. The germline V gene has CDR1 MNHNY and CDR2 SVGAGI (reference sequence). The DNA for the CDR3 is TGTGCCAGCAGTTACCCGACCGGGGAATTGAACACTGAAGCTTTCTTT. Its translation is CASSYPTGELNTEAFF.

The rearrangement links TRBV29-1 to TRBJ2-5; 7 nucleotides match TRBD1. Germline CDR1 reads SQVTM; CDR2 reads ANQGSEA. The CDR3 totals 15 residues. The V segment lost 0 bases and the J segment 2 bases; nucleotides outside the gene matches: 6. CDR3 coding DNA: TGCAGCGTTGAAGACTTTGGGACAGCACAAGAGACCCAGTACTTC. Translated: CSVEDFGTAQETQYF.

V gene TRBV19 combines with J gene TRBJ1-4; TRBD1 matches at 11 bases. V lost 4 bases and J lost 8; bases outside the gene matches: 12. This CDR3 spans 17 amino acids. Germline CDR1 reads LNHDA; CDR2 reads SQIVND (reference sequence). The CDR3 bases are TGTGCCAGTAGTACCTCCGGACAGGGGGCATTGTACGAAAAACTGTTTTTT. This encodes CASSTSGQGALYEKLFF. The whole variable domain, filled in from reference TRBV19 and TRBJ1-4, reads DGGITQSPKYLFRKEGQNVTLSCEQNLNHDAMYWYRQDPGQGLRLIYYSQIVNDFQKGDIAEGYSVSREKKESFPLTVTSAQKNPTAFYLCASSTSGQGALYEKLFFGSGTQLSVL.

The V and J genes are TRBV21-1 and TRBJ2-7; TRBD2 was called by the table and not checked on the DNA. TRBV21-1 is a known pseudogene. The CDR3 is made up of 15 amino acids. The CDR3 bases are TGTGCCAGCAGCAAAGCTCCCCGTAGCTCCTACGAGCAGTACTTC. As protein: CASSKAPRSSYEQYF.

V gene TRBV7-2 combines with J gene TRBJ2-7; perhaps D is TRBD1 or TRBD2 (5 bases each). This CDR3 has 13 amino acids. The germline gives CDR1 SGHTA, CDR2 FQGNSA. V was shortened by 5 bases and J by 5 bases, with 13 bases between the two germline ends. The CDR3 loop is CASSEGRLDEQYF. The CDR3 bases are TGTGCCAGCAGCGAGGGACGGTTGGACGAGCAGTACTTC. Complete variable domain (other parts from reference TRBV7-2 and TRBJ2-7): GAGVSQSPSNKVTEKGKDVELRCDPISGHTALYWYRQSLGQGLEFLIYFQGNSAPDKSGLPSDRFSAERTGGSVSTLTIQRTQQEDSAVYLCASSEGRLDEQYFGPGTRLTVT.